This paragraph covers one T cell receptor beta chain sequence. The CDR3 does not end in the conserved phenylalanine or tryptophan, so this is likely a read error. The DNA is left out, because the CDR3 cannot be placed on it with certainty; the CDR3 is given as TCRdb lists it. Produced via immunoSEQ multiplex PCR; TCRdb's table is partial and in-frame only. Here the sample spans about 150,000 clones, roughly nine tenths being singletons. A total of 11 residues make up the CDR3, ends included. This specimen belongs to a study of cytomegalovirus exposure and HLA in healthy donors. J is TRBJ2-7 and V is TRBV21-1; the table gives TRBD1 as D, unverified against the DNA. TRBV21-1 is classified as a pseudogene. The source is a young woman in good health and CMV-seropositive. The sequenced sample consisted of PBMCs. CDR3 sequence: CASSSGTGSFI.